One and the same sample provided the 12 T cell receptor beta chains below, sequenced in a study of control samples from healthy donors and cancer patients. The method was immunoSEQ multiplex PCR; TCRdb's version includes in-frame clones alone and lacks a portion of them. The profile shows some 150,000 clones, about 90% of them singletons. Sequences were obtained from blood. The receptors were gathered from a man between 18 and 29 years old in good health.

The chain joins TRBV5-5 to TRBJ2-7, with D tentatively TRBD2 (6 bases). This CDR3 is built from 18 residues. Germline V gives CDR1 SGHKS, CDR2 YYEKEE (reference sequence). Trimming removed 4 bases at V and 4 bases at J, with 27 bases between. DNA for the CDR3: TGTGCCAGCAGCCCCTCCCGGGACTCCGGTTTAAAGGTGTACGAGCAGTACTTC. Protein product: CASSPSRDSGLKVYEQYF.

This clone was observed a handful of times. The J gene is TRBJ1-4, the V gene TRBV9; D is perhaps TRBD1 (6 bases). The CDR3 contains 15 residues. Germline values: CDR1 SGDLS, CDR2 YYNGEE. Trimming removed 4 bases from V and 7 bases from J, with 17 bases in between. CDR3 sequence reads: CASSPHREGGEKLFF. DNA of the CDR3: TGTGCCAGCAGCCCCCATAGGGAGGGGGGTGAAAAACTGTTTTTT.

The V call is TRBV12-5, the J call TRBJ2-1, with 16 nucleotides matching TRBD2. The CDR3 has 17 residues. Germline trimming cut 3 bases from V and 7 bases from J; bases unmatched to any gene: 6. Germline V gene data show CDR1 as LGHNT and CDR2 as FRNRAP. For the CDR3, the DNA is TGTGCTAGTGGTTTACAGGGACTAGCGGGGGGGCAAAATGAGCAGTTCTTC. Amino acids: CASGLQGLAGGQNEQFF.

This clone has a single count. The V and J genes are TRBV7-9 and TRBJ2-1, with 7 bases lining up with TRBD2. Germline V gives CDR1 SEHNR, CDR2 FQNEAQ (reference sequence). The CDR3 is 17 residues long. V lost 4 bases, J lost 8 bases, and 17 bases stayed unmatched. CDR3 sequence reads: CASSSPLAGSRRDEQFF. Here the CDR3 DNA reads TGTGCCAGCAGCTCTCCGTTAGCGGGTTCCCGGAGGGATGAGCAGTTCTTC.

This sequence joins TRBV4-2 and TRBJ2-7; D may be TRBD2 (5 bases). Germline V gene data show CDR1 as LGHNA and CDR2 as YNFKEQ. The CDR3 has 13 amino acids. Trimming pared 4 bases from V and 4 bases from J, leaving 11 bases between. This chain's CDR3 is CASSPRRTYEQYF. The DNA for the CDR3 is TGTGCCAGCAGCCCTCGGAGGACTTACGAGCAGTACTTC.

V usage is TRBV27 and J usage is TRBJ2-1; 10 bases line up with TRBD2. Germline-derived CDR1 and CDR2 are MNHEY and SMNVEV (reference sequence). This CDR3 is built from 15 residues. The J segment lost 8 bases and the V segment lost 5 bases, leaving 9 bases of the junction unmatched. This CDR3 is CASSAGLAVFDEQFF. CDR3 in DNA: TGTGCCAGCAGTGCCGGACTAGCGGTTTTCGATGAGCAGTTCTTC.

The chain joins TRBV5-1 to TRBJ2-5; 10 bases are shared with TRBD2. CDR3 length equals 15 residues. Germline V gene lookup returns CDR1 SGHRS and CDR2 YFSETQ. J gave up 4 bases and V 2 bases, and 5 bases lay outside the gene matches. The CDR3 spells CASSLSGGAIETQYF. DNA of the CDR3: TGCGCCAGCAGCTTAAGCGGGGGGGCCATAGAGACCCAGTACTTC.

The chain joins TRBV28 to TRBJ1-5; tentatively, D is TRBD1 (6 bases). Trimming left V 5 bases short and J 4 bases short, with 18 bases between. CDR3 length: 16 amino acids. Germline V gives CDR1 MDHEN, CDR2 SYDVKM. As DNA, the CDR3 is TGTGCCAGCAGTCCGGGGACACCAAAGAGGAATCAGCCCCAGCATTTT. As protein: CASSPGTPKRNQPQHF.

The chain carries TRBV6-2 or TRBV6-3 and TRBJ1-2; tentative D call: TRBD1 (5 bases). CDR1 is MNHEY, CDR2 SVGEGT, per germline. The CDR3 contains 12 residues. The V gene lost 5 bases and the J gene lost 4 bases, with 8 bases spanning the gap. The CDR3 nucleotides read TGTGCCAGCAGTCAGGGCACCTATGGCTACACCTTC. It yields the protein CASSQGTYGYTF.

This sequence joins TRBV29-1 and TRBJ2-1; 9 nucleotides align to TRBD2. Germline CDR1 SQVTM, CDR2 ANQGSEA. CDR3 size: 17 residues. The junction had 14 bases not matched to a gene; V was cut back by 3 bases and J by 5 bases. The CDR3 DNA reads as TGCAGCGTTGAGCTCGCGGGGGGGCAGGTTTCTCACAATGAGCAGTTCTTC. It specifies CSVELAGGQVSHNEQFF.

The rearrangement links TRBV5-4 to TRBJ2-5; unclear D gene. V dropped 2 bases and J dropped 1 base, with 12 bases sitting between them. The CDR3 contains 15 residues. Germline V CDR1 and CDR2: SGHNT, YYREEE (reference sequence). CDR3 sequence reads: CASSLGQAFQETQYF. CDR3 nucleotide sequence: TGTGCCAGCAGCTTAGGGCAGGCCTTCCAAGAGACCCAGTACTTC.

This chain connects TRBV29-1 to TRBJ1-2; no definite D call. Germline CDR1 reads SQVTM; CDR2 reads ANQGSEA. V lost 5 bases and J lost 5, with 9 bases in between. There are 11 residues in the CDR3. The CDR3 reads CSVFALYGYTF. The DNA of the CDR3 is TGCAGCGTTTTTGCCCTTTATGGCTACACCTTC.